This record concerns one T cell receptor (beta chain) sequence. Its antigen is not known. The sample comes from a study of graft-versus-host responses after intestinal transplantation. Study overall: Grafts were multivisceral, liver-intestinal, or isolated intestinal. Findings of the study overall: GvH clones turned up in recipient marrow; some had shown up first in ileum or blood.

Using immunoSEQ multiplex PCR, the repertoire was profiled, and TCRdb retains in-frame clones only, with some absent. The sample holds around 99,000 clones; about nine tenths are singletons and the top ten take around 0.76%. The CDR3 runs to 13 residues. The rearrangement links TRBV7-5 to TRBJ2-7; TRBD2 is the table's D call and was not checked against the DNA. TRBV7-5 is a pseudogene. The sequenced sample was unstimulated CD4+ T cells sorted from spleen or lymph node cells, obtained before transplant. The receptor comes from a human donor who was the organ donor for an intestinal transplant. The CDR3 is CVRSLSGDYEQYF. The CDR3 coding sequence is TGTGTCAGAAGCTTGTCGGGGGACTACGAGCAGTACTTC.